These 29 T cell receptor beta chains came from one sample sequenced in a study of CD8 T cells in Susac syndrome. Random hexamers primed reverse transcription of about 0.5 to 1 ug RNA. TCRdb recomputed calls from the immunoSEQ multiplex PCR reads with MiXCR, one row per CDR3 protein. The data contain 140,000 to 150,000 distinct CDR3 sequences, 85% to 95% of them seen just once; the ten biggest clones take up about 0.11%. Sequences were obtained from CD4+ T cells from PBMCs. The origin of the receptors is a human donor with multiple sclerosis.

This chain connects TRBV25-1 to TRBJ2-4; D perhaps matches TRBD1 (5 bases). CDR3 length: 14 residues. Germline V gene data show CDR1 as MGHDK and CDR2 as SYGVNS. V was cut by 4 bases and J by 3 bases, with 10 bases left in between. The CDR3 sequence: CASSVADSKNIQYF. Written as DNA, the CDR3 is TGTGCCAGCAGTGTAGCTGACAGCAAAAACATTCAGTACTTC.

The chain uses TRBV5-1 and TRBJ2-7, with 9 bases matching TRBD2. The germline gives CDR1 SGHRS, CDR2 YFSETQ. This CDR3 has 14 amino acids. V shed 0 bases and J 6 bases; nucleotides not matched to a gene: 4. The CDR3 here is CASSLGGGAREQYF. CDR3 bases: TGCGCCAGCAGCTTGGGCGGGGGGGCCCGCGAGCAGTACTTC.

This clonotype was seen a single time. V and J are TRBV7-9 and TRBJ1-1, with D unclear. Per germline, CDR1 SEHNR and CDR2 FQNEAQ (reference sequence). V dropped 1 base and J dropped 1 base, with 7 bases sitting between them. The CDR3 length is 14 residues. The CDR3 loop is CASSLGKPNTEAFF. CDR3 DNA sequence: TGTGCCAGCAGCTTAGGCAAGCCGAACACTGAAGCTTTCTTT.

The rearrangement joins TRBV10-3 to TRBJ1-1; D is unresolved. This CDR3 has 14 residues. Germline values: CDR1 ENHRY, CDR2 SYGVKD. Trimming shortened V by 3 bases and J by 1 base, and 9 bases separated the two germline ends. CDR3 residues: CAISDKQTNTEAFF. CDR3 nucleotide sequence: TGTGCCATCAGTGATAAGCAAACGAACACTGAAGCTTTCTTT.

This chain joins TRBV15 and TRBJ2-7; 8 bases are a match to TRBD1. Trimming took 5 bases from V and 0 from J; bases not matched to a gene: 3. The length of the CDR3 is 14 residues. Per germline, CDR1 LNHNV and CDR2 YYDKDF (reference sequence). CDR3 bases: TGTGCCACCAGCGTCGACAGGGGCTCCTACGAGCAGTACTTC. It codes for CATSVDRGSYEQYF. The full variable domain, rest sourced from reference TRBV15 and TRBJ2-7, is DAMVIQNPRYQVTQFGKPVTLSCSQTLNHNVMYWYQQKSSQAPKLLFHYYDKDFNNEADTPDNFQSRRPNTSFCFLDIRSPGLGDTAMYLCATSVDRGSYEQYFGPGTRLTVT.

V is TRBV6-5 and J is TRBJ1-1; D ambiguous. The CDR3 consists of 19 residues. Trimming removed 0 bases at V and 0 bases at J, with 20 bases between. Per germline, CDR1 MNHEY and CDR2 SVGAGI. CDR3 region: CASSYSFGKVARMNTEAFF. CDR3 DNA: TGTGCCAGCAGTTACTCTTTTGGGAAGGTGGCCCGGATGAACACTGAAGCTTTCTTT.

The chain has TRBV11-2 and TRBJ2-4; D not certain. Trimming removed 5 bases at V and 0 bases at J, with 8 bases between. Germline V lookup: CDR1 SGHAT, CDR2 FQNNGV. The length of the CDR3 is 14 residues. The CDR3 nucleotides are TGTGCCAGCAGCCAAATCTTAGCCAAAAACATTCAGTACTTC. This encodes CASSQILAKNIQYF.

The V gene is TRBV24-1, the J gene TRBJ2-1, with D possibly matching TRBD2 (6 bases). V gave up 3 bases and J gave up 10 bases, with 21 bases separating them. This CDR3 has 16 amino acids. Germline V gene lookup returns CDR1 KGHDR and CDR2 SFDVKD. CDR3 in DNA: TGTGCCACCAGTGATACCGGACTACCAGGTGGGACGGAGCAGTTCTTC. Amino acid sequence: CATSDTGLPGGTEQFF.

The genes are TRBV29-1 and TRBJ1-5; 7 nucleotides match TRBD1. Germline trimming cut 5 bases from V and 6 bases from J; bases unmatched to any gene: 10. Germline CDR1 and CDR2: SQVTM and ANQGSEA. The CDR3 runs 14 residues. The CDR3: CSVSLTGFSQPQHF. DNA of the CDR3: TGCAGCGTTTCACTGACAGGGTTTTCTCAGCCCCAGCATTTT.

The rearrangement uses TRBV25-1 and TRBJ2-5; 8 bases are shared with TRBD1. This CDR3 has 16 residues. Germline loops: CDR1 MGHDK, CDR2 SYGVNS. V lost 2 bases to trimming and J lost 5 bases; unmatched junction nucleotides: 10. Written as DNA, the CDR3 is TGTGCCAGCAGTGAAGCGGGCAGGGGGCGCGGGGAGACCCAGTACTTC. Residues: CASSEAGRGRGETQYF.

V is TRBV4-2 and J is TRBJ2-3; 11 bases line up with TRBD2. There are 15 residues in the CDR3. Germline assignment: CDR1 LGHNA and CDR2 YNFKEQ. After removal of 5 bases from V and 2 bases from J, the junction contained 3 bases not matched to a gene. The DNA of the CDR3 is TGTGCCAGCAGCATAGCGGGAGGGTTCACAGATACGCAGTATTTT. It encodes CASSIAGGFTDTQYF.

The chain couples TRBV15 to TRBJ1-5, with D maybe TRBD1 (5 bases). The CDR3 is 17 amino acids. V was clipped by 0 bases and J by 4 bases, with 16 bases between them. Germline V lookup: CDR1 LNHNV, CDR2 YYDKDF (reference sequence). CDR3 DNA sequence: TGTGCCACCAGCAGAGATCCCAGGGAAAGTTCGAATCAGCCCCAGCATTTT. It codes for CATSRDPRESSNQPQHF.

The CDR3 DNA reads TGCAGCGTGCACAGGGGGCTTAACACTGAAGCTTTCTTT. As protein: CSVHRGLNTEAFF. The chain carries TRBV29-1 and TRBJ1-1; 9 bases are shared with TRBD1. There are 13 residues in the CDR3. With V trimmed by 6 bases and J by 2 bases, 4 bases remained unmatched. Germline CDR1 reads SQVTM; CDR2 reads ANQGSEA.

The gene calls are TRBV14 and TRBJ2-1, with a tentative D call TRBD2 (5 bases). This CDR3 has 14 residues. The V gene's germline CDR1 is SGHDN and CDR2 FVKESK. Trimming removed 2 bases at V and 9 bases at J, with 14 bases between. The CDR3 nucleotides are TGTGCCAGCAGCCAAAGGGAGCTTAGTAGTGAGCAGTTCTTC. Its translation: CASSQRELSSEQFF.

DNA for the CDR3: TGTGCCACCAGGCCTGGGCAGGGGGACTACAATGAGCAGTTCTTC. Translated: CATRPGQGDYNEQFF. The rearrangement joins TRBV24-1 to TRBJ2-1; 7 positions agree with TRBD1. The CDR3 is 15 amino acids. Germline CDR1 KGHDR, CDR2 SFDVKD. Unmatched junction bases numbered 8, after V lost 7 bases and J lost 3 bases.

The CDR3 sequence is CASSSGTGVTDTQYF. The CDR3 bases are TGCGCCAGCAGCTCCGGGACAGGGGTCACAGATACGCAGTATTTT. V gene TRBV4-1 combines with J gene TRBJ2-3, with 10 positions matching TRBD1. V lost 5 bases, J lost 2 bases, and 4 bases stayed unmatched. This CDR3 has 15 residues. Germline values: CDR1 MGHRA, CDR2 YSYEKL.

This chain links TRBV28 with TRBJ1-1, with D unclear. This CDR3 contains 13 residues. V lost 11 bases, J lost 0 bases, and 13 bases lay in between. The germline V gene encodes CDR1 MDHEN and CDR2 SYDVKM. The CDR3 loop reads CAHARRLNTEAFF. DNA of the CDR3: TGTGCCCACGCCCGGCGCCTGAACACTGAAGCTTTCTTT.

The chain is built from TRBV29-1 and TRBJ2-7; 10 positions agree with TRBD2. The CDR3 runs 14 residues. Germline loops: CDR1 SQVTM, CDR2 ANQGSEA. Trimming took 6 bases from V and 2 from J; bases not matched to a gene: 7. The CDR3 is CSVLWLAGAYEQYF. CDR3 sequence (DNA): TGCAGCGTCCTCTGGCTAGCGGGGGCCTACGAGCAGTACTTC.

The chain recombines TRBV20-1 with TRBJ2-1; D is perhaps TRBD1 or TRBD2 (6 bases each). The CDR3 has 15 residues. V shed 5 bases and J shed 4 bases, with 18 bases lying between them. Germline V gene sequence: CDR1 DFQATT, CDR2 SNEGSKA (reference sequence). Written as DNA, the CDR3 is TGCAGTGCTCACCTCGGAGGGGGGCCTTACAATGAGCAGTTCTTC. Translated: CSAHLGGGPYNEQFF.

The table lists this clonotype with a few counts. The rearrangement links TRBV29-1 to TRBJ2-1; TRBD2 matches 8 bases. With V trimmed by 8 bases and J by 0 bases, 12 bases remained unmatched. The CDR3 sequence is 16 residues long. Germline values: CDR1 SQVTM, CDR2 ANQGSEA. Written as DNA, the CDR3 is TGCAGCACTACTCCTAGCGGGCCGAGCTCCTACAATGAGCAGTTCTTC. Its translation is CSTTPSGPSSYNEQFF.

The rearrangement links TRBV7-9 to TRBJ2-3, with D maybe TRBD2 (6 bases). This CDR3 spans 15 amino acids. The V and J ends lost 4 bases and 2 bases respectively, with 13 bases between them. Germline V gene lookup returns CDR1 SEHNR and CDR2 FQNEAQ (reference sequence). The CDR3 DNA reads TGTGCCAGCAGCTCACGACTAGAGTCCACAGATACGCAGTATTTT. It is translated as CASSSRLESTDTQYF.

This clonotype was counted once. CDR3 nucleotide sequence: TGCAGCGTTGAAAGGACAGGGGGGAATGAGCAGTTCTTC. Its protein product is CSVERTGGNEQFF. The genes are TRBV29-1 and TRBJ2-1; 10 bases map to TRBD1. Trimming cost V 2 bases and J 7 bases; bases outside gene matches: 2. Germline V gene sequence: CDR1 SQVTM, CDR2 ANQGSEA. The CDR3 covers 13 residues.

The genes are TRBV5-4 and TRBJ1-5; D is undetermined. V lost 0 bases to trimming and J lost 1 base, with 11 bases between them. Germline V gene sequence: CDR1 SGHNT, CDR2 YYREEE (reference sequence). The CDR3 contains 16 residues. The CDR3 protein is CASSLDPGRSNQPQHF. In DNA form, the CDR3 reads TGTGCCAGCAGCTTGGATCCGGGCAGAAGCAATCAGCCCCAGCATTTT.

The rearrangement uses TRBV6-5 and TRBJ1-1; 8 bases match TRBD1. The CDR3 loop spans 13 amino acids. V lost 4 bases, J lost 8 bases, and 6 bases stayed unmatched. From germline, CDR1 is MNHEY and CDR2 SVGAGI. CDR3 nucleotide sequence: TGTGCCAGCAGTTCTACCAGGGGGCGGGAAGCTTTCTTT. This sequence encodes CASSSTRGREAFF.

The V call is TRBV25-1, the J call TRBJ1-4; D ambiguous. Germline CDR1 reads MGHDK; CDR2 reads SYGVNS. The CDR3 has 16 residues. Between the trimmed V and J ends, which lost 2 bases and 8 bases, there was a span of 18 bases. This CDR3 is CASSEPFSGGREKLFF. The CDR3 DNA sequence: TGTGCCAGCAGTGAACCCTTCTCTGGAGGGAGGGAAAAACTGTTTTTT.

The chain uses TRBV28 and TRBJ2-7, with a weak D call TRBD1 (6 bases). Trimming left V 3 bases short and J 0 bases short, with 15 bases between. The CDR3 has 16 amino acids. The germline gives CDR1 MDHEN, CDR2 SYDVKM. CDR3 bases: TGTGCCAGCAGTTTCTTTAGGACAGCCCTCTCCTACGAGCAGTACTTC. It is translated as CASSFFRTALSYEQYF.

The chain has TRBV5-4 and TRBJ1-6; D remains ambiguous. V lost 0 bases to trimming and J lost 9 bases, with 7 bases between them. Germline V CDR1 and CDR2: SGHNT, YYREEE (reference sequence). The CDR3 sequence is 13 residues long. The CDR3 protein is CASSLDQPSPLHF. DNA of the CDR3: TGTGCCAGCAGCTTGGACCAGCCTTCACCCCTCCACTTT.

The chain links TRBV20-1 to TRBJ2-1; D is perhaps TRBD2 (5 bases). The germline V gene has CDR1 DFQATT and CDR2 SNEGSKA (reference sequence). The CDR3 sequence is 15 residues long. V was trimmed by 1 base and J by 0 bases, leaving 10 bases between them. CDR3 protein: CSARAGLSSYNEQFF. Written as DNA, the CDR3 is TGCAGTGCTAGAGCCGGACTGAGCTCCTACAATGAGCAGTTCTTC.

Only a few counts were recorded for this clonotype. The V and J genes are TRBV12-3 or TRBV12-4 and TRBJ1-5; 8 bases align to TRBD1. Unmatched junction bases numbered 4, after V lost 3 bases and J lost 6 bases. There are 14 residues in the CDR3. The CDR3, as DNA: TGTGCCAGCAGTTTCGGACAGGGTGGTCAGCCCCAGCATTTT. Translation gives CASSFGQGGQPQHF.